This is a list of T cell receptor beta chains from one sample in a study of post-analysis software for immune sequencing data. TCRdb re-called the PCR reads through MiXCR, storing one row per CDR3 protein. The sample has almost 700,000 distinct CDR3 sequences, 55% to 60% seen once. The sample was blood. Every receptor here comes from a girl aged 2-10 years with multiple sclerosis. The CDR3 runs from the conserved cysteine through the conserved F or W. D genes are given only for firm matches. Clone sizes are given selectively: once, few, many, or a class where the clone is expanded.

NA | NA | TRBJ2-1 | TRBV7-9 | TGTGCCAGCAGCCCCGGACCTGAGCAGTTCTTC | CASSPGPEQFF
TRBD1 | NA | TRBJ2-7 | TRBV5-1 | TGCGCCAGCAGCCTGTCCGGGACAGATTCCTACGAGCAGTACTTC | CASSLSGTDSYEQYF
TRBD2 | few | TRBJ2-5 | TRBV6-2/TRBV6-3 | TGTGCCAGCAGTTGGGGAGGGTCTGGAGGCAGGTACCAAGAGACCCAGTACTTC | CASSWGGSGGRYQETQYF
NA | NA | TRBJ2-1 | TRBV6-2/TRBV6-3 | TGTGCCAGCAGTTACAACTCCTACAATGAGCAGTTCTTC | CASSYNSYNEQFF
TRBD1 | NA | TRBJ2-3 | TRBV20-1 | TGCAGTGCTAGACAACCCCGACAGGGGTTAATGGCAGATACGCAGTATTTT | CSARQPRQGLMADTQYF
TRBD1 | few | TRBJ2-3 | TRBV7-9 | TGTGCCAGCAGCATTAACAGGGGGACCCTTGATACGCAGTATTTT | CASSINRGTLDTQYF
NA | NA | TRBJ1-2 | TRBV29-1 | TGCAGCGTTGAGCAGGGAACGCGCAGGGGCTACACCTTC | CSVEQGTRRGYTF
TRBD1 | NA | TRBJ2-5 | TRBV2 | TGTGCCAGCAGTGAAGCTGGGACAGGGGGCGCTGAGACCCAGTACTTC | CASSEAGTGGAETQYF
NA | few | TRBJ1-3 | TRBV5-5 | TGTGCCAGCAGAAGATGGGGGGATATGGTTGGAAACACCATATATTTT | CASRRWGDMVGNTIYF
NA | NA | TRBJ1-4 | TRBV12-3/TRBV12-4 | TGTGCCAGCAGTCCGCAGGCAACTAATGAAAAACTGTTTTTT | CASSPQATNEKLFF
TRBD1 | NA | TRBJ1-5 | TRBV27 | TGTGCCAGCAGTTTCGTAGGACAGGGCGACCAGCCCCAGCATTTT | CASSFVGQGDQPQHF
NA | once | TRBJ2-5 | TRBV6-2/TRBV6-3 | TGTGCCAGCAGTTACCTAAGGGTGCAAGAGACCCAGTACTTC | CASSYLRVQETQYF
NA | NA | TRBJ2-5 | TRBV30 | TGTGCCTGGAGTGTACGTCAGACCCAGTACTTC | CAWSVRQTQYF
NA | NA | TRBJ1-4 | TRBV12-3/TRBV12-4 | TGTGCCAGCACGTGGACCGGGGGCGGAGAAAAACTGTTTTTT | CASTWTGGGEKLFF
NA | NA | TRBJ2-3 | TRBV7-9 | TGTGCCAGTGGGGACGGCCGGCAGTATTTT | CASGDGRQYF
NA | NA | TRBJ1-2 | TRBV20-1 | TGCAGTGCTAGGGCCAAGGGGGGGGACGAGAACTATGGCTACACCTTC | CSARAKGGDENYGYTF
NA | NA | TRBJ1-2 | TRBV20-1 | TGCAGTGCTAGAGATCAGATGGCTGAACCTAACTATGGCTACACCTTC | CSARDQMAEPNYGYTF
NA | few | TRBJ1-5 | TRBV12-3/TRBV12-4 | TGTGCCAGCAGTCCCGCTGGAGATCAGCCCCAGCATTTT | CASSPAGDQPQHF
TRBD1 | few | TRBJ2-5 | TRBV29-1 | TGCAGCGTCGGCCGGGACAGGGAAGGGGTACAGTACTTC | CSVGRDREGVQYF
NA | NA | TRBJ2-1 | TRBV27 | TGTGCCAGCAGTTTAGGGCAGGGGTATGGCGATGAGCAGTTCTTC | CASSLGQGYGDEQFF
NA | NA | TRBJ2-1 | TRBV29-1 | TGCAGCGTTAGAGGGGCCGATGAGCAGTTCTTC | CSVRGADEQFF
TRBD1 | few | TRBJ1-2 | TRBV9 | TGTGCCAGCGTATTTAACGGACAGGGTAACTATGGCTACACCTTC | CASVFNGQGNYGYTF
NA | few | TRBJ2-3 | TRBV7-9 | TGTGCCGGCAGCTCCCGGCCAGATACGCAGTATTTT | CAGSSRPDTQYF
NA | NA | TRBJ2-3 | TRBV11-2 | TGTGCCAGCAGCTTAGAATGGGGTAGCGTAGGCGCAGATACGCAGTATTTT | CASSLEWGSVGADTQYF
TRBD1 | NA | TRBJ1-4 | TRBV29-1 | TGCAGCGTCGCTAGACAGGGATTAAACGATGAAAAACTGTTTTTT | CSVARQGLNDEKLFF
NA | NA | TRBJ1-4 | TRBV7-2 | TGTGCCAGCAGCTTTGAGACAGGTGTTGTAAACGAAAAACTGTTTTTT | CASSFETGVVNEKLFF
NA | few | TRBJ2-1 | TRBV10-3 | TGTGCCATCAGTGACTTGGGACCGAACAATGAGCAGTTCTTC | CAISDLGPNNEQFF
TRBD2 | NA | TRBJ2-7 | TRBV7-2 | TGTGCCAGCAGCGATAGGTGGGGACTAGCGGGTCAGGAGCAGTACTTC | CASSDRWGLAGQEQYF
NA | NA | TRBJ1-2 | TRBV12-3/TRBV12-4 | TGTGCCAGCAGGCTTACAGGGTTCTATGGCTACACCTTC | CASRLTGFYGYTF
NA | NA | TRBJ1-2 | TRBV9 | TGTGCCAGCAGCGTTCAAGGGGGAAGGACCCCTGGCTATGGCTACACCTTC | CASSVQGGRTPGYGYTF
NA | few | TRBJ1-1 | TRBV29-1 | TGCAGCGCCCACGGGGGGGCGGGTGGCACTGAAGCTTTCTTT | CSAHGGAGGTEAFF
NA | NA | TRBJ1-2 | TRBV6-5 | TGTGCCAGCCGCACCCACGACAACTATGGCTACACCTTC | CASRTHDNYGYTF
NA | NA | TRBJ2-1 | TRBV12-3/TRBV12-4 | TGTGCCAGCAGTAACACAGGTTACGAGCAGTTCTTC | CASSNTGYEQFF
TRBD2 | few | TRBJ2-5 | TRBV12-3/TRBV12-4 | TGTGCCAGCAGTCCTAGCGGGGGCCGGGAAGAGACCCAGTACTTC | CASSPSGGREETQYF
NA | NA | TRBJ2-5 | TRBV12-3/TRBV12-4 | TGTGCCAGCAGTGGCGGAGGCGCCCGGGAGACCCAGTACTTC | CASSGGGARETQYF
NA | NA | TRBJ1-5 | TRBV30 | TGTGCCTACGCCACAGGGATCGAGCAGCCCCGGCATTTT | CAYATGIEQPRHF
TRBD2 | NA | TRBJ2-1 | TRBV20-1 | TGCAGTGCTATTAGACTAGCGGGGCGGTACTACAATGAGCAGTTCTTC | CSAIRLAGRYYNEQFF
NA | NA | TRBJ2-5 | TRBV12-5 | TGTGCTAGTGGTTTGGTACTAGAGGGGTCAGAGACCCAGTACTTC | CASGLVLEGSETQYF
NA | NA | TRBJ2-7 | TRBV6-5 | TGTGCCAGCAGTCGCAATCCTGGCGAGGGGTTCTACGAGCAGTACTTC | CASSRNPGEGFYEQYF
TRBD2 | few | TRBJ2-1 | TRBV6-2/TRBV6-3 | TGTGCCAGCAGTCAGGGACTAGCGGGGTTTGAGCAGTTCTTC | CASSQGLAGFEQFF
NA | NA | TRBJ2-7 | TRBV20-1 | TGCAGTGCTAGAGTGGGGGGATCCCGCGAGCAGTACTTC | CSARVGGSREQYF
NA | NA | TRBJ2-6 | TRBV7-6 | TGTGCCAGCAGCTTAATGGCGCGCTCTGGGGCCAACGTCCTGACTTTC | CASSLMARSGANVLTF
TRBD2 | NA | TRBJ2-7 | TRBV6-5 | TGTGCCAGCAGGACTGGACTAGCGGGATACTACGAGCAGTACTTC | CASRTGLAGYYEQYF
TRBD1 | NA | TRBJ2-3 | TRBV7-9 | TGTGCCAGCAGCTCCGGACAGGGGAGCTTATCTACGCAGTATTTT | CASSSGQGSLSTQYF
NA | NA | TRBJ1-2 | TRBV29-1 | TGCAGCGCCCTCCCGACAGCATTAGATGGCTACACCTTC | CSALPTALDGYTF